These T cell receptor beta chains were read from a single sample in a study of somatic mutations in cytotoxic T cells in rheumatoid arthritis. Some clones are missing from TCRdb's copy, which holds only in-frame ones; the method was immunoSEQ multiplex PCR. Of 20,000 to 25,000 clones in the sample, around 80% were seen once. Sequenced input: CD8+ T cells sorted from blood. The receptor set was obtained from an adult with rheumatoid arthritis. Both conserved end residues are part of each CDR3. Each record gives: V gene, clone size, J gene, CDR3 length, D gene, CDR3 DNA, CDR3 protein. A D gene is named only where the DNA matches it firmly. Some rows have no size entry. The others give once, few or many, or a class for an expanded clone.

V: TRBV7-9; size: few; J: TRBJ2-3; length: 15; D: .; DNA: TGTGCCAGCAGTTACCGGGACAAGAGCACAGATACGCAGTATTTT; CDR3: CASSYRDKSTDTQYF
V: TRBV7-9; size: few; J: TRBJ1-2; length: 16; D: .; DNA: TGTGCCAGCGACAACCCCTCGGGGCCCGTTTCAGGTGGCTACACCTTC; CDR3: CASDNPSGPVSGGYTF
V: TRBV4-3; size: .; J: TRBJ2-5; length: 16; D: TRBD2; DNA: TGCGCCAGCAGCCAAGTGGCTAGCGGGATCCAAGAGACCCAGTACTTC; CDR3: CASSQVASGIQETQYF
V: TRBV7-3; size: .; J: TRBJ2-2; length: 13; D: .; DNA: TGTGCCAGCAGCTGGGACGGCACCGGGGAGCTGTTTTTT; CDR3: CASSWDGTGELFF
V: TRBV18; size: .; J: TRBJ2-2; length: 16; D: TRBD1; DNA: TGTGCCAGCTCACACATTGACAGGGCCGAATCCGGGGAGCTGTTTTTT; CDR3: CASSHIDRAESGELFF
V: TRBV19; size: .; J: TRBJ1-3; length: 15; D: .; DNA: TGTGCCAGTAGCAAGGGACACCACTCTGGAAACACCATATATTTT; CDR3: CASSKGHHSGNTIYF
V: TRBV4-1; size: .; J: TRBJ1-4; length: 15; D: .; DNA: .; CDR3: CASSDQEEIEENCFF
V: TRBV19; size: .; J: TRBJ2-7; length: 20; D: TRBD2; DNA: TGTGCCAGTAGTAGCGAACCGGGACTAGCGGGGCCTTGGGGCTCCTACGAGCAGTACTTC; CDR3: CASSSEPGLAGPWGSYEQYF
V: TRBV6-6; size: .; J: TRBJ2-3; length: 15; D: TRBD2; DNA: TGTGCCAGCACTCGCCGGGGGGGCGGGACAGATACGCAGTATTTT; CDR3: CASTRRGGGTDTQYF
V: TRBV5-6; size: once; J: TRBJ2-7; length: 15; D: TRBD2; DNA: TGTGCCAGCAGCTTGGCCTGGGAGGGTCCGTACGAGCAGTACTTC; CDR3: CASSLAWEGPYEQYF
V: TRBV6-1; size: .; J: TRBJ2-7; length: 14; D: TRBD2; DNA: TGTGCCAGCAGTGCGTTAGCGGGTCGATACGAGCAGTACTTC; CDR3: CASSALAGRYEQYF
V: TRBV6-5; size: .; J: TRBJ1-1; length: 11; D: .; DNA: TGTGCCAGCAGTTACCACATTGAAGCTTTCTTT; CDR3: CASSYHIEAFF
V: TRBV29-1; size: .; J: TRBJ1-5; length: 13; D: .; DNA: TGCAGCGTTGCGGGAGGGGCTGGTCAGCCCCAGCATTTT; CDR3: CSVAGGAGQPQHF
V: TRBV5-1; size: .; J: TRBJ1-6; length: 16; D: .; DNA: TGCGCCAGCAGAGAAGGGGTAGGGACCTATAATTCACCCCTCCACTTT; CDR3: CASREGVGTYNSPLHF
V: TRBV15; size: .; J: TRBJ1-5; length: 12; D: .; DNA: TGTGCCACCAGCAGGGAATCTCGGCCCCAGCATTTT; CDR3: CATSRESRPQHF
V: TRBV19; size: .; J: TRBJ1-3; length: 14; D: .; DNA: TGTGCCAGTAGCCGAGGGGGCTCTGGAAACACCATATATTTT; CDR3: CASSRGGSGNTIYF
V: TRBV5-5; size: .; J: TRBJ1-4; length: 13; D: .; DNA: TGTGCCAGCCAAGACGAGGGAGGGGAAAAACTGTTTTTT; CDR3: CASQDEGGEKLFF
V: TRBV7-8; size: .; J: TRBJ2-5; length: 15; D: .; DNA: TGTGCCAGCAGCTCGGTGGGGGGGCGGCAAGAGACCCAGTACTTC; CDR3: CASSSVGGRQETQYF
V: TRBV9; size: .; J: TRBJ1-6; length: 14; D: .; DNA: TGTGCCAGCAGCGTAGTACGATCCCACGCTGTCAGGGACTTT; CDR3: CASSVVRSHAVRDF
V: TRBV7-8; size: .; J: TRBJ2-1; length: 12; D: .; DNA: TGTGCCAGCACCAAACGGGGTAATGAGCAGTTCTTC; CDR3: CASTKRGNEQFF
V: TRBV7-2; size: .; J: TRBJ2-1; length: 15; D: .; DNA: TGTGCCAGCAGCTTAGATTACTCCTTACATAATGAGCAGTTCTTC; CDR3: CASSLDYSLHNEQFF
V: TRBV5-4; size: medium-sized; J: TRBJ1-2; length: 16; D: TRBD1; DNA: TGTGCCAGCAGCGGTGTGGGGGACAGGGGCAACTATGGCTACACCTTC; CDR3: CASSGVGDRGNYGYTF
V: TRBV2; size: .; J: TRBJ2-3; length: 14; D: .; DNA: TGTGCCAGCAGTGGGACGGGTGGCACAGATACGCAGTATTTT; CDR3: CASSGTGGTDTQYF
V: TRBV29-1; size: .; J: TRBJ2-1; length: 15; D: .; DNA: TGCAGCGTCGCCGGGACGGCAAGCAACTACAATGAGCAGTTCTTC; CDR3: CSVAGTASNYNEQFF
V: TRBV13; size: .; J: TRBJ1-1; length: 16; D: .; DNA: TGTGCCAGCAGCCCTTTGGGGGGCGAGGGGAACACTGAAGCTTTCTTT; CDR3: CASSPLGGEGNTEAFF
V: TRBV27; size: .; J: TRBJ1-2; length: 13; D: .; DNA: TGTGCCAGCAGTCCCAACGGGTTCTATGGCTACACCTTC; CDR3: CASSPNGFYGYTF
V: TRBV7-2; size: .; J: TRBJ2-7; length: 16; D: TRBD2; DNA: TGTGCCAGCAGCAACTATACACTAGCGGGGTCCATGGAGCAGTACTTC; CDR3: CASSNYTLAGSMEQYF
V: TRBV2; size: few; J: TRBJ2-7; length: 11; D: .; DNA: TGTGCCAGCAACACAGGCTACGAGCAGTACTTC; CDR3: CASNTGYEQYF